Reported below is one T cell receptor (beta chain). The antigen it recognizes is unknown. No much larger clone exists at a distance of one base, and base qualities are not known. The data are from a study of T cell repertoires in cytomegalovirus infection (dated by TCRdb to about 2019). Concerning the study at large: Peptide stimulations targeted recently identified HLA-C-restricted CMV epitopes, whose presentation resists viral immunomodulation, together with well-studied HLA-B-restricted epitopes. The HLA type of each donor mattered for the analysis, because public TCR beta signatures pointed to carriage of CMV infection along with the matching HLA type.

What the authors observed across the whole study: The ex vivo response was dominated by HLA-C-restricted CMV-specific TCR beta clonotypes, which also provided the single most frequent clonotype in two of eight donors. Carriers of CMV infection plus the relevant HLA type were discriminated by the cumulative frequency of public TCR beta family members in the study cohort and in an independent 352-donor cohort.

TCRdb records Illumina HiSeq 1500 as the sequencer. TCRdb reprocessed the public reads (quality trimming at Q25 with fastp, clone calling with MiXCR) and kept in-frame beta chains. Rows are unified per CDR3 protein, each entry keeping the most common DNA and genes. A total of about 900,000 distinct CDR3 sequences appear in this sample, around 32% of them only once. The ten largest account for more than 13% of the sample. The CDR3, cysteine through phenylalanine, is 14 amino acids long. The kept DNA is CDR3 alone, 42 bases in frame from the first base. CDR1 SGHRS and CDR2 YFSETQ are derived from the germline V gene. V loses 4 bases at its end and J loses 7 bases; junction bases beyond the gene matches: 6. The sample's treatment or condition label, in plain terms: in vitro stimulation with specific CMV peptide epitopes to enrich CMV-specific T cells.

The chain is encoded by TRBV5-1 joined to TRBJ1-4; TRBD1 lines up with 8 middle nucleotides. Specimen: cultured CD8+ T cells from PBMCs, collected from culture after CMV antigen stimulation. This TCR was recovered from a human donor in good health (CMV status not recorded). Some clones in this sample may be carry-over from other donors' samples. The DNA sequence follows: TGCGCCAGCAGCGCATCCGACAGGGGTGAAAAACTGTTTTTT. This encodes CASSASDRGEKLFF.